Sequencing of this T cell receptor (beta chain) was carried out in a study of beta chain features in type 1 diabetes. Study-wide findings and caveats: Reads derived from cDNA could over-represent cells showing high TCR expression. Although PCR might favor shorter templates, it would do so equally in patients and controls.

The authors reverse transcribed all of the isolated RNA, so sequencing captured expressed TCRB transcripts. Clones were read by immunoSEQ multiplex PCR, and TCRdb kept only the in-frame ones, dropping some. The repertoire consists of hundreds of thousands of clones, with 15% to 18% occurring once and the leading ten covering approximately 0.087%. The CDR3 consists of 15 residues. With 8 bases clipped from V and 4 bases from J, the junction kept 11 bases outside the gene matches. CDR1 is KGHSH, CDR2 LQKENI, per germline. This clone was seen only a few times. Its antigen is not identified. The specimen sequenced was naive CD4+ T cells from blood. The source is a man aged 18 to 29 in good health. This chain uses TRBV18 with TRBJ1-2; 9 positions agree with TRBD1. The CDR3 sequence: CASAVPGTGTYGYTF. CDR3 nucleotides: TGTGCCAGCGCAGTTCCCGGGACAGGGACCTATGGCTACACCTTC.